This TCR beta chain came from a study of blood T cell repertoires in COVID-19. Turning to the study itself: The United States, Italy and Spain supplied acute and convalescent COVID-19 samples. Sources were T cells, B-cell-depleted T cells, or PBMCs; the material itself was cDNA or gDNA.

This CDR3 spans 15 amino acids. Germline V gene sequence: CDR1 GTSNPN, CDR2 SVGIG (reference sequence). V was clipped by 2 bases and J by 6 bases; unmatched bases: 6. Per the original data handling: Amplification with reference gene primers provided the estimates of nucleated cell counts. Libraries were prepared by immunoSEQ multiplex PCR; TCRdb keeps only in-frame clonotypes and omits some of them. The V and J calls and clone size come from that table; D and trimming were worked out from the DNA. The repertoire consists of roughly 100,000 clones, with 71% occurring once and the leading ten covering around 0.92%.

The sequence was obtained from a human donor with acute or convalescent COVID-19. The donor label of this sample is uncertain. The rearrangement links TRBV30 to TRBJ1-6, with 8 positions matching TRBD1. The sequencing input was peripheral blood. Written as DNA, the CDR3 is TGTGCCTGGAGTTTCGGGACAGGACTTAATTCACCCCTCCACTTT. Translation: CAWSFGTGLNSPLHF.